Shown below are 12 T cell receptor beta chains from a single sample sequenced in a study of Ad26.COV2.S vaccination and SARS-CoV-2 variants. Treatment given: roughly 20 received Ad26.COV2.S at low or high dose, single or two shots; several received placebo; per-sample allocation not given. Sampling happened 63 days after the first vaccine or placebo injection. The protocol was immunoSEQ multiplex PCR, while the TCRdb copy is restricted to in-frame clones and leaves out a portion. The repertoire includes a few hundred thousand clones, about nine tenths of them detected once, and more than 3% sits in the top ten. Specimen: peripheral blood, collected in a trial of Ad26.COV2.S vaccine versus placebo. The receptors derive from a person between 18 and 65 years old who received the Ad26.COV2.S COVID-19 vaccine or a placebo.

Comment on this clone: The same CDR3 is also encoded by other DNA sequences in this sample. The CDR3 loop reads CAWSLSYEQYF. In nucleotides, the CDR3 is TGTGCCTGGAGTTTGAGCTACGAGCAGTACTTC. V usage is TRBV30 and J usage is TRBJ2-7; D unclear. This CDR3 has 11 residues. V lost 2 bases to trimming and J lost 3 bases, with 5 bases between them. The germline V gene has CDR1 GTSNPN and CDR2 SVGIG (reference sequence).

The chain combines TRBV2 with TRBJ1-1, with 7 bases matching TRBD1. Germline-derived CDR1 and CDR2 are SNHLY and FYNNEI. The CDR3 extends over 16 amino acids. The ends lost 3 bases at V and 3 bases at J; junction bases unmatched: 10. The CDR3 loop reads CASSERRQGGHTEAFF. CDR3 nucleotide sequence: TGTGCCAGCAGTGAGCGCCGACAGGGCGGGCACACTGAAGCTTTCTTT.

V usage is TRBV4-1 and J usage is TRBJ1-2, with 8 bases matching TRBD1. V shed 2 bases, J shed 3 bases, and the junction held 5 bases outside the gene matches. Germline-derived CDR1 and CDR2 are MGHRA and YSYEKL. The CDR3 is 15 amino acids. Here the CDR3 reads CASSQLQGAHYGYTF. CDR3 in DNA: TGCGCCAGCAGCCAACTCCAGGGGGCTCACTATGGCTACACCTTC.

The gene calls are TRBV10-1 and TRBJ1-2, with D possibly being TRBD1 (5 bases). Deletions cut 8 bases from V and 7 bases from J, with 26 bases between. Looked up from germline, CDR1 is WNHNN and CDR2 is SYGVQD (reference sequence). This CDR3 region has 16 residues. The CDR3 sequence: CASPVGAGRISSGYTF. Written as DNA, the CDR3 is TGCGCCAGCCCTGTGGGCGCGGGACGGATTTCGAGTGGCTACACCTTC.

This clone was detected only a few times. The chain couples TRBV5-4 to TRBJ2-1; D unresolved. With 4 bases removed from V and 6 bases from J, the gap between germline ends came to 8 bases. Looked up from germline, CDR1 is SGHNT and CDR2 is YYREEE (reference sequence). The length of the CDR3 is 12 residues. CDR3 region: CASSVLGNEQFF. The CDR3 coding sequence is TGTGCCAGCAGCGTGCTCGGCAATGAGCAGTTCTTC.

This clone was seen a handful of times. The V and J genes are TRBV18 and TRBJ1-4, with TRBD1 as a possible D gene (5 bases). CDR3 size: 14 residues. V was trimmed by 6 bases and J by 8 bases, leaving 16 bases between them. In germline, CDR1 is KGHSH, CDR2 LQKENI. The CDR3 nucleotides read TGTGCCAGCTCCCTCCGGGGCTCTGAGGAAAAACTGTTTTTT. Translation gives CASSLRGSEEKLFF. Drawing the rest from reference TRBV18 and TRBJ1-4, the complete variable domain is NAGVMQNPRHLVRRRGQEARLRCSPMKGHSHVYWYRQLPEEGLKFMVYLQKENIIDESGMPKERFSAEFPKEGPSILRIQQVVRGDSAAYFCASSLRGSEEKLFFGSGTQLSVL.

This chain links TRBV18 with TRBJ1-2, with D possibly TRBD1 on 6 matching bases. From germline, CDR1 is KGHSH and CDR2 LQKENI. This CDR3 spans 17 amino acids. V shed 0 bases and J shed 5 bases, with 19 bases lying between them. The CDR3 sequence: CASSPPNGQTLSYGYTF. CDR3 DNA sequence: TGTGCCAGCTCACCACCCAACGGACAGACACTATCATATGGCTACACCTTC.

V and J are TRBV5-8 and TRBJ1-1; D may be TRBD1 (5 bases). The CDR3 totals 14 residues. Trimming removed 6 bases at V and 0 bases at J, with 12 bases between. In germline, CDR1 is SGHTS, CDR2 YDEGEE. This CDR3 reads CASTLPGLNTEAFF. In DNA form, the CDR3 reads TGTGCCAGCACCCTGCCAGGGCTGAACACTGAAGCTTTCTTT.

The rearrangement joins TRBV5-1 to TRBJ2-3; no reliable D call. The V end lost 5 bases, the J end lost 0 bases, and 7 bases lay between the germline ends. From germline, CDR1 is SGHRS and CDR2 YFSETQ. The CDR3 runs 13 residues. CDR3 protein: CASSIPSTDTQYF. The CDR3 nucleotides are TGCGCCAGCAGTATTCCTAGCACAGATACGCAGTATTTT. Variable domain in full (rest from reference TRBV5-1 and TRBJ2-3): KAGVTQTPRYLIKTRGQQVTLSCSPISGHRSVSWYQQTPGQGLQFLFEYFSETQRNKGNFPGRFSGRQFSNSRSEMNVSTLELGDSALYLCASSIPSTDTQYFGPGTRLTVL.

The rearrangement joins TRBV20-1 to TRBJ2-5; TRBD2 matches 7 bases. Germline trimming cut 3 bases from V and 3 bases from J; bases unmatched to any gene: 4. Germline-derived CDR1 and CDR2 are DFQATT and SNEGSKA (reference sequence). CDR3 length equals 13 residues. The CDR3 sequence: CSASRDYEETQYF. The DNA of the CDR3 is TGCAGTGCTAGTAGGGACTACGAAGAGACCCAGTACTTC.

The gene calls are TRBV30 and TRBJ1-5; 7 nucleotides match TRBD1. Unmatched junction bases numbered 7, after V lost 2 bases and J lost 3 bases. Germline lookup yields CDR1 GTSNPN and CDR2 SVGIG (reference sequence). The CDR3 loop spans 15 amino acids. In nucleotides, the CDR3 is TGTGCCTGGAGTAAAACCGGGACAGTCAATCAGCCCCAGCATTTT. This sequence encodes CAWSKTGTVNQPQHF.

The chain uses TRBV20-1 and TRBJ2-3; TRBD2 matches at 12 bases. The CDR3 is made up of 18 amino acids. The V gene end was trimmed by 3 bases and the J gene end by 3 bases; junction bases not matched to a gene: 13. Looked up from germline, CDR1 is DFQATT and CDR2 is SNEGSKA (reference sequence). The CDR3 protein is CSASFYPRTSGATDTQYF. For the CDR3, the DNA is TGCAGTGCTAGTTTTTATCCCAGGACTAGCGGGGCAACAGATACGCAGTATTTT.